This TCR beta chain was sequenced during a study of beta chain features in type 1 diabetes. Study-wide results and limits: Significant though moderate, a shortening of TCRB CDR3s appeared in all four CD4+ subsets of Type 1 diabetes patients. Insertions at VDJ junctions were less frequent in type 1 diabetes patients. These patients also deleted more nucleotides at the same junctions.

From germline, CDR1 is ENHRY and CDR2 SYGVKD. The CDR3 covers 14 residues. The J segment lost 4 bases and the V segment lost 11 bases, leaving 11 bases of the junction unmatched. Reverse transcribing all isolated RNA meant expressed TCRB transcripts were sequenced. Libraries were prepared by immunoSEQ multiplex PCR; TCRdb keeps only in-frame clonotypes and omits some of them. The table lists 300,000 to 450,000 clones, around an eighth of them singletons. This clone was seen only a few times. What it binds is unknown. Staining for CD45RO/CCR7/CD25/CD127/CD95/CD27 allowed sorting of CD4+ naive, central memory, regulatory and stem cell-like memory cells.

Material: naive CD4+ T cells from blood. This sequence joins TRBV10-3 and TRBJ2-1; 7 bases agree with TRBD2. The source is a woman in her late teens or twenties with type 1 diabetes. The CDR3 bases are TGTGCCCCCTACGAGGGAGCGGGGTACAATGAGCAGTTCTTC. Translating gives CAPYEGAGYNEQFF.